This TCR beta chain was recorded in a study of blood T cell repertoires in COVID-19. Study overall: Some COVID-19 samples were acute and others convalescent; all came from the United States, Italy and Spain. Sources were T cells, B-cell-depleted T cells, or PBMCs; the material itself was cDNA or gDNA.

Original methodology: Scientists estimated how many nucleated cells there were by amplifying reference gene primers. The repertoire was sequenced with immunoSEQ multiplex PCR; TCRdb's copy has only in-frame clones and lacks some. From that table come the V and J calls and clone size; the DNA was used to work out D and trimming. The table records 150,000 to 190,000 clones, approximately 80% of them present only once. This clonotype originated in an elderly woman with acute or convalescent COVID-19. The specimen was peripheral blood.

The CDR3 protein is CASSRRRDANTGELFF. CDR3 nucleotides: TGTGCCAGCAGCCGCCGGAGGGACGCGAACACCGGGGAGCTGTTTTTT. The chain is built from TRBV5-5 and TRBJ2-2, with D tentatively TRBD2 (6 bases). V lost 4 bases and J lost 0, with 13 bases in between. CDR1 is SGHKS and CDR2 is YYEKEE in the germline V gene (reference sequence). The CDR3 runs 16 residues.